This T cell receptor beta chain is drawn from a study of cytomegalovirus exposure and HLA in healthy donors. Study outcomes and limitations: Reports indicate that TCR beta sequences accurately predicted the HLA-A and HLA-B alleles of most subjects. A later analysis reportedly identified an Asian-associated ancestry cluster as carrying fewer N-insertions than the approximately 730-donor mean.

This PCR relied on a set of 60 Vbeta primers and 13 Jbeta primers. Methods used by the authors: In a later analysis, the count reached roughly 80 million unique TCR beta chains, with 9 million to 11 million shared. The assay was immunoSEQ multiplex PCR, and TCRdb's table has in-frame clones only and misses some. The DNA gave D and trimming, while V, J and clone size come from that table. The top ten hold more than 2% of the sample, which has around 150,000 clones, more than 75% seen once. A note on this clone: No antigen is known for it.

At the time of sampling, donors were nominally healthy, though unrecorded immune exposures were likely. Germline-derived CDR1 and CDR2 are SGHDT and YYEEEE. V lost 4 bases and J lost 4; bases outside the gene matches: 6. This CDR3 has 15 residues. The V call is TRBV5-6, the J call TRBJ2-5, with TRBD2 matching 11 bases. The receptor's source is a man aged 18-30 years in good health and CMV-seropositive. The source material was PBMCs. The CDR3 nucleotides read TGTGCCAGCAGCATTAGCGGGGGGGCTCCAGAGACCCAGTACTTC. The encoded protein is CASSISGGAPETQYF.